The T cell receptor beta chain under discussion was sequenced for a study of T cell responses to AZD1222 COVID-19 vaccine (dated by TCRdb to the early 2020s). For context, the study as a whole: AZD1222 recipients whose second dose came at about 4 weeks and those whose second dose came at about 12 weeks were combined into one group, since spike-specific TCR depth and breadth did not differ between the two schedules. A total of about 230 trial participants underwent TCR sequencing, of whom around 200 received two doses of AZD1222 and around 25 received two doses of the MenACWY control vaccine. Trial participants were enrolled by age into subgroups of 18-55, 56-69 and 70-plus years, and around 150, 28 and 57 TCR-sequenced participants, respectively, were included in these subgroups.

The CDR3 regions of human TCRbeta chains were analyzed by immunosequencing. In the source study's methods: Repertoire TCRs were checked for matches against a reference library of SARS-CoV-2-specific TCRs that had been generated using the MIRA antigen-specificity platform. Breadth meant the fraction of unique TCRs that were SARS-CoV-2-associated, whereas depth meant the fraction of total T cells that were SARS-CoV-2-associated. Using the MIRA data, each spike-specific TCR was assigned both to the spike region to which the TCR was reactive and to a CD4 or CD8 class. Log10-transformed breadth and depth values were compared by one-way ANOVA with Sidak's multiple comparisons tests. In its TCRdb copy, this immuneACCESS table keeps in-frame sequences only and misses some clones. Where compared with another copy, unresolved V genes explain less than half of these, and the others have no known cause. V and J calls and clone size are given by that table; D and trimming were obtained from the DNA. The sample contains 90,000 to 150,000 clones, approximately 86% of them found a single time. The top ten clonotypes cover roughly 2.3% of the sample.

The CDR3 starts with the cysteine, ends with the phenylalanine, and has 14 residues. The entry retains the CDR3 DNA only, 42 bases that are in frame from base 1. Study-level results and caveats: Conclusions about previously exposed vaccinees were limited because only a handful of AZD1222 recipients were SARS-CoV-2 seropositive at baseline. Because no samples from the day 14 peak response were available, repertoires could be characterized only after the peak T cell response. In the small 56-69-year group, the increase in depth fell short of significance, most likely because of low power. The whole spike protein was spanned by vaccine-associated CD4 TCRs, and dominant responses were seen in regions 160-218 and 743-854. Nearly half of unique spike-specific TCRs reportedly recognized epitopes outside regions mutated in the B.1.351 and B.1.1.7 variants. Participants were mostly white British and included more females than males, and it was suggested by the authors that clonal diversity may have been underestimated. After two AZD1222 doses, both the breadth and the depth of spike-specific TCRs were significantly higher than at day 0 and than in MenACWY recipients.

This specimen's time point label, interpreted: baseline before first vaccination. Vaccinee samples came from UK trials COV001 and COV002, including a single-blind randomized controlled phase 2/3 trial of AZD1222 (ChAdOx1 nCoV-19) in healthy adults. For TCRbeta chain sequencing, PBMC samples from trial participants were taken at day 0 and at day 28 after the second dose. Regarding this clone: Its antigen is currently not known. Per-base qualities were not stored, and no clone one base away is much larger.

The sequence is built from TRBV12-2 and TRBJ2-1. TRBV12-2 is given as a pseudogene. This TCR was sampled from an adult in good health. Sequencing used peripheral blood, obtained on day 0 of AZD1222 vaccination. The DNA sequence is given as TGTGCAAGTCGCTTAATTAGAGTTGGCGATGAGCAGTTCTTC. Its product reads: CASRLIRVGDEQFF.